This TCR beta chain was identified during a study of cytomegalovirus exposure and HLA in healthy donors. Study-wide points: The majority of CMV-associated TCR beta chains were reported as apparently HLA-restricted in a later analysis.

PCR used 60 Vbeta primers and 13 Jbeta primers. Assay used: immunoSEQ multiplex PCR; TCRdb lists only in-frame clones, some missing. Among about 130,000 clones listed, around 77% were seen once. Germline lookup yields CDR1 MDHEN and CDR2 SYDVKM. This CDR3 comprises 14 residues. Unmatched junction bases numbered 5, after V lost 5 bases and J lost 6 bases. As for this clone: Its antigen is undetermined.

Sequencing input: PBMCs. This sequence joins TRBV28 and TRBJ2-3; 10 bases map to TRBD2. The sequence came from a middle-aged man in good health and CMV-seronegative. The CDR3 sequence is CASSLSGRWDTQYF. The CDR3 DNA is TGTGCCAGCAGTCTTAGCGGGAGGTGGGATACGCAGTATTTT.